The 20 T cell receptor beta chains below come from one sample, sequenced in a study of T cell responses to AZD1222 COVID-19 vaccine. Produced via immunoSEQ multiplex PCR; TCRdb's table is partial and in-frame only. The sample records about 140,000 clones, almost 95% being singletons. This specimen was peripheral blood, taken on day 0 of AZD1222 vaccination. The receptors here all came from an adult in good health.

The chain uses TRBV7-9 and TRBJ2-1; tentatively, D is TRBD2 (5 bases). Between the trimmed V and J ends, which lost 1 base and 3 bases, there was a span of 13 bases. This CDR3 region has 16 residues. CDR1 is SEHNR and CDR2 is FQNEAQ in the germline V gene (reference sequence). The CDR3 sequence is CASSLVGGGSYNEQFF. In DNA, the CDR3 is TGTGCCAGCAGCTTAGTGGGTGGTGGGAGCTACAATGAGCAGTTCTTC.

Concerning this clone itself: The limits of the CDR3 on the DNA are not certain, so only TCRdb's listed CDR3 is given. The rearrangement uses TRBV2 and TRBJ1-2. The CDR3 is 14 residues long, ends included. CDR1 is SNHLY and CDR2 is FYNNEI in the germline V gene. The CDR3 loop reads CASSGDFRGYGYTF.

The rearrangement uses TRBV28 and TRBJ2-3, with 9 nucleotides matching TRBD2. Germline V gives CDR1 MDHEN, CDR2 SYDVKM. V lost 5 bases and J lost 6; bases outside the gene matches: 15. The CDR3 covers 17 residues. CDR3 sequence reads: CASSAHDGGRALDTQYF. The CDR3 DNA reads as TGTGCCAGCAGTGCGCACGATGGCGGGAGGGCCCTGGATACGCAGTATTTT.

V is TRBV29-1 and J is TRBJ1-1; a possible D gene is TRBD1 (6 bases). The ends were cut back, 6 bases at V and 6 bases at J, with 14 bases in the middle. This CDR3 is built from 12 residues. Per the germline V gene, CDR1 is SQVTM and CDR2 is ANQGSEA. The CDR3 reads CSVLLDSPEAFF. DNA of the CDR3: TGCAGCGTGTTGTTGGACAGCCCTGAAGCTTTCTTT.

This chain connects TRBV10-3 to TRBJ1-3; TRBD1 is a possible D gene (6 bases). Germline CDR1 is ENHRY and CDR2 is SYGVKD. V was cut by 1 base and J by 0 bases, with 19 bases left in between. The CDR3 runs to 19 residues. Written as DNA, the CDR3 is TGTGCCATCAGTGAGTTCACTACAGGGATGTTTGGCTCTGGAAACACCATATATTTT. Its protein is CAISEFTTGMFGSGNTIYF.

In this sample, this clone turned up once. The V and J genes are TRBV7-8 and TRBJ2-5; 10 nucleotides agree with TRBD2. CDR1 is SGHVS, CDR2 FQNEAQ, per germline. J lost 5 bases, V lost 5 bases, and 8 bases had no gene match. The CDR3 consists of 15 residues. The chain's CDR3 is CASSPLAGGRETQYF. DNA for the CDR3: TGTGCCAGCAGCCCTTTAGCGGGGGGCAGGGAGACCCAGTACTTC.

The rearrangement joins TRBV3-1 (or the pseudogene TRBV3-2) to TRBJ2-1, with 9 bases lining up with TRBD1. The V and J ends lost 0 bases and 6 bases, in that order; junction bases with no gene match: 3. This CDR3 region has 15 residues. Germline CDR1 and CDR2: LGHDT and YNNKEL (reference sequence). The CDR3 here is CASSQDPDRGNEQFF. CDR3 bases: TGTGCCAGCAGCCAAGATCCGGACAGGGGCAATGAGCAGTTCTTC.

This rearrangement joins TRBV16 to TRBJ2-7; 9 bases match TRBD1. V trimming: 4 bases; J trimming: 7 bases; junction bases outside the gene matches: 14. CDR1 is KGHSY and CDR2 is FQNENV in the germline V gene. This CDR3 region has 16 residues. Written as DNA, the CDR3 is TGTGCCAGCAGCCGCCAGGGACAGGGCGGCCTGGGGGAGCAGTACTTC. It is translated as CASSRQGQGGLGEQYF.

The chain uses TRBV27 and TRBJ1-2; D call uncertain. Trimming shortened V by 8 bases and J by 4 bases, and 2 bases separated the two germline ends. Germline V gives CDR1 MNHEY, CDR2 SMNVEV (reference sequence). This CDR3 comprises 9 residues. CDR3 sequence (DNA): TGTGCCAGCCTCTATGGCTACACCTTC. Amino acids: CASLYGYTF.

This sequence joins TRBV6-5 and TRBJ1-6, with a weak D call TRBD1 (5 bases). Germline V gene lookup returns CDR1 MNHEY and CDR2 SVGAGI. The V gene lost 5 bases and the J gene lost 0 bases, with 8 bases spanning the gap. The CDR3 consists of 15 residues. CDR3: CASSQQVSYNSPLHF. The CDR3 region has the DNA TGTGCCAGCAGTCAACAGGTCTCCTATAATTCACCCCTCCACTTT.

J is TRBJ2-3 and V is TRBV7-3; 8 bases fit TRBD1. CDR3 length: 15 residues. Germline lookup yields CDR1 SGHTA and CDR2 FQGTGA. V lost 4 bases, J lost 3 bases, and 6 bases stayed unmatched. The CDR3 loop is CASSSNGQGTDTQYF. The DNA for the CDR3 is TGTGCCAGCAGCTCAAATGGACAGGGAACAGATACGCAGTATTTT. The variable domain in full, completed from reference TRBV7-3 and TRBJ2-3, reads GAGVSQTPSNKVTEKGKYVELRCDPISGHTALYWYRQSLGQGPEFLIYFQGTGAADDSGLPNDRFFAVRPEGSVSTLKIQRTERGDSAVYLCASSSNGQGTDTQYFGPGTRLTVL.

The chain joins TRBV4-3 to TRBJ1-5; D is uncertain. Germline assignment: CDR1 LGHNA and CDR2 YSLEER. V lost 0 bases and J lost 5, with 8 bases in between. There are 14 residues in the CDR3. CDR3: CASSQDRGYQPQHF. The CDR3 coding sequence is TGCGCCAGCAGCCAAGATAGAGGTTATCAGCCCCAGCATTTT.

This chain connects TRBV18 to TRBJ2-7, with D unclear. V lost 5 bases and J lost 6, with 17 bases in between. CDR1 and CDR2 from the germline V gene are KGHSH and LQKENI. This CDR3 has 14 residues. The CDR3 nucleotides are TGTGCCAGCTCATACGGACGGTCCCTGTCCGAGCAGTACTTC. Translation gives CASSYGRSLSEQYF.

The V and J genes are TRBV6-5 and TRBJ1-2, with a tentative D call TRBD1 (6 bases). The CDR3 spans 14 residues. Germline loops: CDR1 MNHEY, CDR2 SVGAGI. V was shortened by 3 bases and J by 4 bases, with 12 bases between the two germline ends. In DNA form, the CDR3 reads TGTGCCAGCAGTTATTCCGACAGGTCCTATGGCTACACCTTC. It is translated as CASSYSDRSYGYTF.

The rearrangement links TRBV13 to TRBJ2-5; D is tentatively TRBD1 or TRBD2 (5 bases each). V shed 5 bases and J shed 0 bases, with 10 bases lying between them. Germline values: CDR1 PRHDT, CDR2 FYEKMQ (reference sequence). The CDR3 sequence is 14 residues long. CDR3 DNA: TGTGCCAGCAGCCGTCGGGACCACCAAGAGACCCAGTACTTC. The encoded protein is CASSRRDHQETQYF. Full variable domain (remainder filled in from reference TRBV13 and TRBJ2-5): AAGVIQSPRHLIKEKRETATLKCYPIPRHDTVYWYQQGPGQDPQFLISFYEKMQSDKGSIPDRFSAQQFSDYHSELNMSSLELGDSALYFCASSRRDHQETQYFGPGTRLLVL.

This chain uses TRBV7-6 with TRBJ2-2; no definite D call. V was cut by 1 base and J by 3 bases, with 12 bases left in between. The CDR3 spans 16 residues. CDR1 is SGHVS and CDR2 is FNYEAQ in the germline V gene. DNA for the CDR3: TGTGCCAGCAGCTTAGTGCCGGAGAGAGACACCGGGGAGCTGTTTTTT. Amino acid sequence: CASSLVPERDTGELFF.

J is TRBJ1-3 and V is TRBV21-1. TRBV21-1 is given as a pseudogene. The CDR3 totals 15 residues. CDR3 residues: CASSKKATSGNTIYF. Written as DNA, the CDR3 is TGTGCCAGCAGCAAAAAGGCAACCTCTGGAAACACCATATATTTT.

The chain joins TRBV7-9 to TRBJ2-3, with 9 bases fitting TRBD2. Germline V CDR1 and CDR2: SEHNR, FQNEAQ (reference sequence). This CDR3 contains 13 residues. Trimming removed 7 bases from V and 5 bases from J; junction bases left unmatched: 4. CDR3 DNA sequence: TGTGCCAGCACCCTACTAGCGGGAGATACGCAGTATTTT. Translation gives CASTLLAGDTQYF.

The chain has TRBV6-5 and TRBJ1-6; perhaps TRBD1 as D (6 bases). Germline assignment: CDR1 MNHEY and CDR2 SVGAGI. Trimming cost V 0 bases and J 10 bases, with 13 bases left between them. CDR3 size: 15 residues. The CDR3 bases are TGTGCCAGCAGTTACTCGATACAGGGAAAATCACCCCTCCACTTT. Protein: CASSYSIQGKSPLHF.

The chain uses TRBV4-2 and TRBJ1-6; D ambiguous. The germline V and J ends were trimmed by 1 base and 7 bases, with 14 bases remaining between them. The CDR3 is 16 amino acids. Germline loops: CDR1 LGHNA, CDR2 YNFKEQ. CDR3 sequence (DNA): TGTGCCAGCAGCCAAGTTTATGAGGCCACCAATTCACCCCTCCACTTT. It codes for CASSQVYEATNSPLHF.